Here is one T cell receptor beta chain with its context. No antigen is known for it. CDR1 and CDR2 (SGHRS, YFSETQ) derive from the germline V gene. The CDR3 holds 15 amino acids from the cysteine to the phenylalanine. No DNA has been recorded. For every CD8+ T cell subset, approximately 300,000 cells were flow-sorted straight into RLT lysis buffer, and each subset was sorted in triplicate. Naive CD8+ T cells were defined stringently as CD45RO-CCR7+CD27+CD95- to exclude memory contaminants. Using standard density gradient centrifugation, peripheral blood mononuclear cells were isolated from buffy coats. Naive CXCR3-negative and CXCR3-positive CD8+ T cells were flow-sorted using a FACSAria III. Total RNA was extracted from sorted cells using an RNeasy Mini Kit. TCRdb lists the instrument as NextSeq 550. The Human TCR Profiling Kit (MiLaboratory) was used to prepare UMI-labeled 5' RACE TRB cDNA libraries. cDNA synthesis used the entire amount of extracted RNA, and PCR amplification then used the entire amount of cDNA produced. The libraries were made side by side, with each library going through the same number of PCR cycles. The original pipeline was this. With a minimum of two reads required per UMI, MIGEC and MiXCR pulled out about 57,000 +/- 9,900 unique UMI-labeled TRB cDNA molecules from each library. Each library averaged 40,000 +/- 10,000 functional in-frame TRB CDR3 nucleotide clonotypes without stop codons. After downsampling to 5000 UMI-labeled TRB molecules per sample, diversity metrics, including normalized Shannon-Wiener and Chao1, were computed in VDJtools. For the central five CDR3 residues, VDJtools calculated physicochemical properties weighted by clonotype size, namely interaction energy, strength, volume and Kidera factor 4. Each entry corresponds to one CDR3 protein sequence from reads that TCRdb reprocessed, and DNA is not given. The V and J calls come from TCRdb's annotation, not from the publication. This sample's records show tens of thousands of distinct CDR3 sequences. The ten most abundant clones make up around 0.62% of the sample.

The sample comes from a study of CXCR3-negative and CXCR3-positive naive CD8 T cells (dated by TCRdb to between 2018 and 2021). Broadly, across the study: Roughly 130 million TRB reads were obtained in total, roughly 1.5 +/- 0.3 million reads per library. Diversity and physicochemical repertoire analyses were performed on 11 donors pooled from two independent experiments. For the TRBV-TRBJ cluster analysis, the naive subsets came from a handful of donors, while the memory cells came from 3 donors.

Results the study describes overall, beyond this receptor: CXCR3 expression partially decreased after cryopreservation, so most assays used freshly isolated PBMCs. Because surface CD5, which is linked to self-reactivity in mice, was comparable between the naive subsets, TCR interaction strength was also inferred from the physicochemical properties of TRB CDR3s. TRBV-TRBJ usage was similar between naive CXCR3-negative and CXCR3-positive cells from the same donor, while memory cells showed distinct patterns. Both naive subsets had comparably high repertoire diversity, while memory CD8+ T cells had much lower repertoire diversity. Compared with CXCR3-negative naive cells, CXCR3-positive naive cells had TRB CDR3s with higher hydrophobicity (lower Kidera factor 4), lower energy, and higher strength and volume indices.

This receptor was obtained from a human donor in good health. Some clones in this sample may be carry-over from other donors' samples. The rearrangement joined TRBV5-1 to TRBJ2-3; TCRdb outputs TRBD1, but without DNA this stays unchecked. Sample: naive CXCR3+ CD8+ T cells from blood. The cell subset or site label, read with the paper, signifies: CD45RO-CCR7+CD27+CD95- naive CD8+ T cells expressing CXCR3 (TNR3+). The CDR3 protein sequence reads: CASSYVGIDTDTQYF.